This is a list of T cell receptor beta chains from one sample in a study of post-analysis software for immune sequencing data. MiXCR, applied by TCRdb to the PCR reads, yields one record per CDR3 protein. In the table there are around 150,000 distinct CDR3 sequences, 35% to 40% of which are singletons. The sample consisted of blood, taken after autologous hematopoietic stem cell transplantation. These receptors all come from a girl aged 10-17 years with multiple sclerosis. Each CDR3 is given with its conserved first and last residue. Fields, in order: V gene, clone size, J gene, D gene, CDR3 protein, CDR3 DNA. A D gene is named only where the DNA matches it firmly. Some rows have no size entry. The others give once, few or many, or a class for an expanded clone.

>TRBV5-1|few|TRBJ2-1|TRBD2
CASSLSTSGNNEQFF
TGCGCCAGCAGCTTGTCTACTAGCGGTAACAATGAGCAGTTCTTC
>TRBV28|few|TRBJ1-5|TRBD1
CASTPTLKTGVNQPQHF
TGTGCCAGCACCCCCACACTCAAGACAGGGGTCAATCAGCCCCAGCATTTT
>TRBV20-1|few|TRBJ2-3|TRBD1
CSAPRDRGGTDTQYF
TGCAGTGCTCCCCGGGACAGGGGAGGGACAGATACGCAGTATTTT
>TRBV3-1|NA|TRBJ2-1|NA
CASSQTLRNEQFF
TGTGCCAGCAGCCAGACTTTGCGAAATGAGCAGTTCTTC
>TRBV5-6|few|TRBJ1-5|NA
CASSLWVTDQPQHF
TGTGCCAGCAGCTTGTGGGTTACAGATCAGCCCCAGCATTTT
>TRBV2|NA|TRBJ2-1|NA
CASSGGGVYNEQFF
TGTGCCAGCAGTGGGGGGGGCGTCTACAATGAGCAGTTCTTC
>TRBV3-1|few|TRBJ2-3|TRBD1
CATTRTGATDTQYF
TGTGCCACCACCCGGACAGGGGCCACAGATACGCAGTATTTT
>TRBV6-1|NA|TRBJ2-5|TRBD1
CASSRGRGRETQYF
TGTGCCAGCAGTCGTGGCAGGGGGCGCGAGACCCAGTACTTC
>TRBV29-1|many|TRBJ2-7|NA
CSVGGDYEQYF
TGCAGCGTTGGGGGAGACTACGAGCAGTACTTC
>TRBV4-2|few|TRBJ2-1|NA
CASSQEIGPYNEQFF
TGTGCCAGCAGCCAAGAAATAGGCCCCTACAATGAGCAGTTCTTC
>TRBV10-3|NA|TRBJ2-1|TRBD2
CAIEEPGLVIAEQFF
TGTGCCATCGAGGAGCCGGGACTAGTTATCGCTGAGCAGTTCTTC
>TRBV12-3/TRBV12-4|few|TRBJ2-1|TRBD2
CASSLVNAGVPNEQFF
TGTGCCAGCAGTTTAGTGAACGCGGGAGTCCCCAATGAGCAGTTCTTC
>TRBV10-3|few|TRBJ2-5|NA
CAISDHVTGTGRRTQYF
TGTGCCATCAGTGATCACGTCACCGGGACCGGAAGACGGACCCAGTACTTC
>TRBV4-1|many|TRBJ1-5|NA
CASSQETGVNQPQHF
TGCGCCAGCAGCCAAGAAACAGGCGTTAATCAGCCCCAGCATTTT
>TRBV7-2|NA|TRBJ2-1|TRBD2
CASSQGLAGHNERFF
TGTGCCAGCAGCCAGGGACTAGCGGGACACAATGAGCGGTTCTTC
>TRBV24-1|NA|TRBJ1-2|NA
CATSDYEGKGGYTF
TGTGCCACCAGTGATTACGAGGGGAAGGGTGGCTACACCTTC
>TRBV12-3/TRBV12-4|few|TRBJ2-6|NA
CASSPGPGGANVLTF
TGTGCCAGTAGCCCCGGGCCCGGGGGGGCCAACGTCCTGACTTTC
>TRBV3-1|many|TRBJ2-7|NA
CASSQAGPSEQYF
TGTGCCAGCAGCCAAGCAGGGCCCTCCGAGCAGTACTTC
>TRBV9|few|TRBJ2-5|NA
CASSVDGRSLPETQYF
TGTGCCAGCAGCGTAGATGGTAGATCACTGCCAGAGACCCAGTACTTC
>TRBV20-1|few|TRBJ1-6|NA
CSATGGYDNSPLHF
TGCAGTGCTACCGGTGGATATGATAATTCACCCCTCCACTTT
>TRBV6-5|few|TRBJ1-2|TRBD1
CASSYVTGQRVYGYTF
TGTGCCAGCAGTTACGTGACGGGACAGAGAGTCTATGGCTACACCTTC
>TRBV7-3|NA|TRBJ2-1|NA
CASSLTGTEQFF
TGTGCCAGCAGCTTAACCGGGACAGAGCAGTTCTTC
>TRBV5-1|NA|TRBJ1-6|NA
CASSLDSSYNSPLHF
TGCGCCAGCAGCTTGGACAGCTCCTATAATTCACCCCTCCACTTT
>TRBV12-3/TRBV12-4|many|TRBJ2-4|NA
CASSSNIQYF
TGTGCCAGCAGCTCCAACATTCAGTACTTC
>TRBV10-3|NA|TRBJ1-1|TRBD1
CAIREGQGASEAFF
TGTGCCATCAGAGAGGGACAGGGGGCGTCTGAAGCTTTCTTT
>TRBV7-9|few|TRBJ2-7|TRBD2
CASSAIGTSGDYEQYF
TGTGCCAGCAGCGCCATCGGGACTAGCGGAGACTACGAGCAGTACTTC
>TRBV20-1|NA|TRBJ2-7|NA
CSASPVRASMGYEQYF
TGCAGTGCTAGTCCAGTTCGGGCTTCTATGGGGTACGAGCAGTACTTC
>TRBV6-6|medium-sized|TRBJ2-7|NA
CASSYPTGRTPSYEQYF
TGTGCCAGCAGTTACCCGACTGGGCGGACCCCCTCCTACGAGCAGTACTTC
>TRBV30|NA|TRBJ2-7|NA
CAWSGRHEQYF
TGTGCCTGGAGTGGAAGACACGAGCAGTACTTC
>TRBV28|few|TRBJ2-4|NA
CASSLATGLAKNIQYF
TGTGCCAGCAGTTTAGCTACAGGGTTAGCCAAAAACATTCAGTACTTC
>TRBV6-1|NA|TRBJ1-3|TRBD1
CASSDRVAGNTIYF
TGTGCCAGCAGCGACAGGGTGGCTGGAAACACCATATATTTT
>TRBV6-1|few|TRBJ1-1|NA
CASSHGGETEAFF
TGTGCCAGCAGTCATGGGGGCGAGACTGAAGCTTTCTTT
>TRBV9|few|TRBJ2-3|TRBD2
CASSGGPTSGPGIDTQYF
TGTGCCAGCAGCGGCGGCCCGACTAGCGGCCCGGGGATCGATACGCAGTATTTT
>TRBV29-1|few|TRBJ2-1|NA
CSVEDRKRLRPEQFF
TGCAGCGTTGAAGATAGGAAACGCTTACGACCTGAGCAGTTCTTC
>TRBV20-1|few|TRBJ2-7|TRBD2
CSARGNSGRASYEQYF
TGCAGTGCTAGGGGGAACAGCGGGAGGGCCTCCTACGAGCAGTACTTC
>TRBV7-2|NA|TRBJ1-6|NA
CASSLASQPQSPLHF
TGTGCCAGCAGCTTAGCGAGCCAGCCCCAATCACCCCTCCACTTT
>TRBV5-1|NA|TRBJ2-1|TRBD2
CASSLSTSGSTVNEQFF
TGCGCCAGCAGCTTATCTACTAGCGGCTCTACAGTCAATGAGCAGTTCTTC